This TCR beta chain was obtained from a study of naive and memory T cell subsets. This clonotype came up a few times. Its target is unknown. Both TRBC1 and TRBC2 were covered by a beta constant-region primer of two equimolar oligonucleotides. Nested alpha and beta constant-region primers with the SP2 primer drove four PCR rounds on ligated cDNA. TCRdb ran MiXCR on the UMI-ligation and nested PCR reads and lists one entry per CDR3 protein. Counted here are roughly 140,000 distinct CDR3 sequences, approximately 20% occurring once; the ten biggest clones make up 0.6% to 0.8%. Findings and caveats of the study: Findings for naive and memory subsets could not be checked against ground truth. Naive repertoires, especially CD8, held a few larger clonotypes, possibly memory cells re-expressing CD45RA.

The germline V gene has CDR1 MDHEN and CDR2 SYDVKM. With V trimmed by 6 bases and J by 5 bases, 8 bases remained unmatched. The CDR3 totals 14 residues. Alpha and beta libraries were amplified separately from the second PCR onward. The rearrangement links TRBV28 to TRBJ2-5; TRBD1 matches at 8 bases. Sample: naive CD8+ T cells from blood. The sequence was collected from a human donor in good health. CDR3 sequence reads: CASRTQGADETQYF. The CDR3 DNA reads TGTGCCAGCAGGACTCAGGGGGCAGATGAGACCCAGTACTTC.